Following are 14 T cell receptor beta chains from one sample sequenced in a study of T cells expressing NK-cell markers. TCRdb reprocessed the 5' RACE reads and reports one entry per CDR3 protein, with no DNA. The sample totals about 170,000 distinct CDR3 sequences. Sequenced material: blood T cells: a sorted CD56 or NKG2C T cell subset, CD4+ or CD8+ T cells, or bulk PBMC T cells (not recorded which). Receptors originate from a man between 18 and 69 years old in good health.

The genes are TRBV13 and TRBJ2-2; as DNA is missing, the TRBD2 call by TCRdb cannot be tested. This CDR3 region has 16 residues. The V gene's germline CDR1 is PRHDT and CDR2 FYEKMQ (reference sequence). The CDR3 loop reads CASSPRLAANTGELFF.

The CDR3 sequence is CASAPGLGGRGTQYF. V and J are TRBV12-3 or TRBV12-4 and TRBJ2-5; there is no DNA to check the TCRdb D call of TRBD1. This CDR3 spans 15 amino acids.

The rearrangement uses TRBV5-8 and TRBJ1-1. Germline CDR1 SGHTS, CDR2 YDEGEE. This CDR3 is built from 14 residues. CDR3: CASSAYRASSITFF.

This chain joins TRBV6-2 or TRBV6-3 and TRBJ1-2. This CDR3 has 13 amino acids. Germline lookup yields CDR1 MNHEY and CDR2 SVGEGT. The CDR3: CASSYGGQYGYTF.

J is TRBJ1-2 and V is TRBV13. Per the germline V gene, CDR1 is PRHDT and CDR2 is FYEKMQ (reference sequence). The CDR3 has 14 residues. The chain's CDR3 is CASSGVGLDYGYTF.

The chain carries TRBV3-1 and TRBJ2-1. The germline gives CDR1 LGHDT, CDR2 YNNKEL (reference sequence). The CDR3 has 16 amino acids. CDR3 in amino acids: CASSQGVDPSYNEQFF.

V and J are TRBV20-1 and TRBJ2-1; TCRdb returns TRBD2, unconfirmable since there is no DNA. Per the germline V gene, CDR1 is DFQATT and CDR2 is SNEGSKA (reference sequence). The CDR3 consists of 16 residues. CDR3 in amino acids: CSVPTSGGVLYNEQFF.

The rearrangement uses TRBV4-1 and TRBJ1-4; TCRdb's D gene call, TRBD1, goes unchecked for lack of DNA. The CDR3 spans 15 residues. Germline CDR1 is MGHRA and CDR2 is YSYEKL. The CDR3 spells CASSPRDRVKEKLFF.

The chain recombines TRBV11-2 with TRBJ2-1; without DNA, the TCRdb call of TRBD1 cannot be checked. The CDR3 runs 15 residues. The V gene's germline CDR1 is SGHAT and CDR2 FQNNGV. The CDR3 reads CASSLGQGGFYEQFF.

The chain combines TRBV7-9 with TRBJ2-2; absent DNA, TCRdb's TRBD1 call cannot be checked. Per germline, CDR1 SEHNR and CDR2 FQNEAQ (reference sequence). This CDR3 is built from 16 residues. The CDR3 loop is CASSPPSQGTTGELFF.

J is TRBJ2-3 and V is TRBV5-4; without DNA, the TCRdb call of TRBD2 cannot be checked. Germline loops: CDR1 SGHNT, CDR2 YYREEE (reference sequence). There are 18 residues in the CDR3. CDR3 region: CASRPGLAGPYPTDTQYF.

The CDR3 spells CASSVPGLAGGPADTQYF. The chain joins TRBV6-5 to TRBJ2-3; TCRdb returns TRBD2, unconfirmable since there is no DNA. CDR3 length: 18 amino acids. Germline loops: CDR1 MNHEY, CDR2 SVGAGI.

The V and J genes are TRBV7-6 and TRBJ1-6; the TCRdb D gene call, TRBD1, has no DNA to confirm it. This CDR3 has 16 amino acids. Germline CDR1 and CDR2: SGHVS and FNYEAQ. The CDR3 protein is CASSFGSPGNNSPLHF.

V is TRBV7-9 and J is TRBJ1-2. In germline, CDR1 is SEHNR, CDR2 FQNEAQ (reference sequence). CDR3 size: 14 residues. CDR3 sequence: CASSLFAFNYGYTF.